This T cell receptor beta chain was documented in a study of PD-1 blockade in classical Hodgkin lymphoma. General study points: Patients were excluded if nivolumab began under 1 year after ASCT (the autologous transplant).

The CDR3 is 14 amino acids. Germline-derived CDR1 and CDR2 are SNHLY and FYNNEI. Comments on this clone: Its antigen is not identified. One junction end does not reproduce the germline sequence, and a read error may be involved.

Every patient relapsed after autologous stem cell transplantation, and brentuximab vedotin exposure varied. Negative selection with magnetic separation was used to purify CD4+ T cells from thawed PBMCs. The table came from immunoSEQ multiplex PCR; TCRdb's copy has only in-frame clones and leaves some out. The sample gives 30,000 or so clones, less than 90% of which show up once; about 2.6% is in the top ten. The V and J genes are TRBV2 and TRBJ2-6; no reliable D call. This TCR came from a human donor with classical Hodgkin lymphoma. Sequenced material: CD4+ T cells from blood, taken at baseline. The CDR3 region is CASRRSFGDNVLTF. The CDR3 DNA reads TGTGCCAGCAGAAGATCATTTGGGGACAACGTCCTGACTTTC.